The clone carrying this T cell receptor (beta chain) was recorded at least ten times. What it recognizes is unknown. The authors amplified TCR beta CDR3 regions, and they did so from RNA transcripts for repertoire sequencing. First-round RT-PCR used HTBI primers; second-round multiplex PCR followed. TCRdb redid the calling of the multiplex PCR reads with MiXCR, one entry per CDR3 protein. The table lists about 370,000 distinct CDR3 sequences, about a sixth of them singletons, with 2.4% in the top ten. Hyperthyroidism patients were newly diagnosed, under 2 months' duration, aged 18 to 65. Excluded: other autoimmune disease, uncontrolled infection, pregnancy or lactation. The sample comes from a study of Graves' ophthalmopathy and Graves' hyperthyroidism. The study, taken as a whole, reports: Most expanded clonotypes from thyroid (those above 0.001 frequency) were also found in blood.

Germline CDR1 GTSNPN, CDR2 SVGIG (reference sequence). Trimming cost V 2 bases and J 0 bases, with 11 bases left between them. The CDR3 loop spans 15 amino acids. This chain joins TRBV30 and TRBJ1-3; no clear D. The receptor's source is an adult woman with stable Graves' hyperthyroidism. The sequenced material came from peripheral blood. In DNA, the CDR3 is TGTGCCTGGAGTAAACGGCGAGACTCTGGAAACACCATATATTTT. It yields the protein CAWSKRRDSGNTIYF.